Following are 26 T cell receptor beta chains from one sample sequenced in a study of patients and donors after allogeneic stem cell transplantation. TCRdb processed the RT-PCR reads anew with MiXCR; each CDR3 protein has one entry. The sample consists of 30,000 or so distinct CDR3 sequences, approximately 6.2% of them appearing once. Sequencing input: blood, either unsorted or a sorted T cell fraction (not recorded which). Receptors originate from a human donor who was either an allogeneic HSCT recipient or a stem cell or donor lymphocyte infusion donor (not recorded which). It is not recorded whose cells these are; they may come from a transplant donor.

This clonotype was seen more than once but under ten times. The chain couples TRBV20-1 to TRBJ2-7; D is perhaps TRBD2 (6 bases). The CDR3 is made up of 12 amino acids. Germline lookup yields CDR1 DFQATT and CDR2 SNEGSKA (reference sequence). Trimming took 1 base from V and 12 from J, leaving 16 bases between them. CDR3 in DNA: TGCAGTGCTAGAGCGATCCCGGGACTCCTGTACTTC. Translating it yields CSARAIPGLLYF.

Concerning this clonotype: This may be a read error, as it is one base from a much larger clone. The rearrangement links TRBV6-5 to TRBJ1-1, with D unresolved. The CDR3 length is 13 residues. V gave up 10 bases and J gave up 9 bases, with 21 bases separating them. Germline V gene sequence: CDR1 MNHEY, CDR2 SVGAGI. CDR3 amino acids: CATYTRGWTKAFF. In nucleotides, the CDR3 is TGTGCCACTTATACGCGGGGATGGACTAAAGCTTTCTTT.

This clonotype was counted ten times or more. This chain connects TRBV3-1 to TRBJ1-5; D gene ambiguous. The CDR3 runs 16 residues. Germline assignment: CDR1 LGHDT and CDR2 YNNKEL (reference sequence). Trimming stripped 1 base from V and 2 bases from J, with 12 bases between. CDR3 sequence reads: CASSQGIAVGNQPQHF. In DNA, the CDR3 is TGTGCCAGCAGCCAAGGGATCGCGGTTGGCAATCAGCCCCAGCATTTT. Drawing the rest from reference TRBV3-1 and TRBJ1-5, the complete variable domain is DTAVSQTPKYLVTQMGNDKSIKCEQNLGHDTMYWYKQDSKKFLKIMFSYNNKELIINETVPNRFSPKSPDKAHLNLHINSLELGDSAVYFCASSQGIAVGNQPQHFGDGTRLSIL.

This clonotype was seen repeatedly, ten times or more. The CDR3 loop reads CASSKGTAANYGYTF. The CDR3 DNA follows: TGTGCCAGCAGTAAAGGGACAGCTGCTAACTATGGCTACACCTTC. The chain links TRBV6-5 to TRBJ1-2; 7 bases line up with TRBD1. The CDR3 extends over 15 amino acids. Germline V gives CDR1 MNHEY, CDR2 SVGAGI. V gave up 5 bases and J gave up 0 bases; unmatched junction bases: 6.

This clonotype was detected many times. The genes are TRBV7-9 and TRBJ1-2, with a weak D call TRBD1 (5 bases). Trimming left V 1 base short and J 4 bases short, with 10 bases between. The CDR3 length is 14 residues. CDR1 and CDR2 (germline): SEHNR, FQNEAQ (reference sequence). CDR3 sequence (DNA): TGTGCCAGCAGCTTAGGGGGGTTCAGCTATGGCTACACCTTC. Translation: CASSLGGFSYGYTF. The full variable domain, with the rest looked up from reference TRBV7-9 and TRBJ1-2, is DTGVSQNPRHKITKRGQNVTFRCDPISEHNRLYWYRQTLGQGPEFLTYFQNEAQLEKSRLLSDRFSAERPKGSFSTLEIQRTEQGDSAMYLCASSLGGFSYGYTFGSGTRLTVV.

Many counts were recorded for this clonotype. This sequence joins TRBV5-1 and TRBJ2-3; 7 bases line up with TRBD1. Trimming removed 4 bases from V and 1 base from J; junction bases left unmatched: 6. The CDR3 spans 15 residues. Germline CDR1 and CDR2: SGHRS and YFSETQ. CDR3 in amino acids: CASSVGDSRTDTQYF. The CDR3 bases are TGCGCCAGCAGCGTAGGGGACAGCCGCACAGATACGCAGTATTTT.

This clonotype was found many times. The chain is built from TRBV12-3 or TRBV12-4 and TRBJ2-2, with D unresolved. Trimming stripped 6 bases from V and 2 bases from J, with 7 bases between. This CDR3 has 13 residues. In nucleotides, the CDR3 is TGTGCCAGCAGCGGCGGTAACACCGGGGAGCTGTTTTTT. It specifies CASSGGNTGELFF.

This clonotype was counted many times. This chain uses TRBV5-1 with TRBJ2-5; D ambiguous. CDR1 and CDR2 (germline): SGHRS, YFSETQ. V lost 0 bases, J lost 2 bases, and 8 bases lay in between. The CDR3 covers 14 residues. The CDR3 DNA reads TGCGCCAGCAGCTTGGCCTTAGGGCAAGAGACCCAGTACTTC. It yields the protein CASSLALGQETQYF. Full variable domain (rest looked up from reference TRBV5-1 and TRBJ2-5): KAGVTQTPRYLIKTRGQQVTLSCSPISGHRSVSWYQQTPGQGLQFLFEYFSETQRNKGNFPGRFSGRQFSNSRSEMNVSTLELGDSALYLCASSLALGQETQYFGPGTRLLVL.

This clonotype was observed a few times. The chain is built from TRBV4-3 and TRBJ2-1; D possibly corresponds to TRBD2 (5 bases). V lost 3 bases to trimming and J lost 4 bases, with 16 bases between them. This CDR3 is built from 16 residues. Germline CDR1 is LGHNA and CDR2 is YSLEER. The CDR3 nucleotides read TGCGCCAGCAGCCAGAGCACGAGGGAGTGGTACAATGAGCAGTTCTTC. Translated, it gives CASSQSTREWYNEQFF.

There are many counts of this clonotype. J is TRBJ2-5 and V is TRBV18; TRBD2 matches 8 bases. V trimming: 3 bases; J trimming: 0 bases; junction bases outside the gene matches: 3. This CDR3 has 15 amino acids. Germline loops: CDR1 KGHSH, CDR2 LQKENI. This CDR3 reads CASSPGLGYQETQYF. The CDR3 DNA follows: TGTGCCAGCTCACCGGGACTAGGGTACCAAGAGACCCAGTACTTC.

Written as DNA, the CDR3 is TGTGCCACCAGTGAACCGGGACAGGGAACAGATACGCAGTATTTT. Protein sequence: CATSEPGQGTDTQYF. The chain uses TRBV24-1 and TRBJ2-3; 9 bases line up with TRBD1. The germline V gene has CDR1 KGHDR and CDR2 SFDVKD. J gave up 3 bases and V 4 bases, and 4 bases lay outside the gene matches. The CDR3 is 15 amino acids.

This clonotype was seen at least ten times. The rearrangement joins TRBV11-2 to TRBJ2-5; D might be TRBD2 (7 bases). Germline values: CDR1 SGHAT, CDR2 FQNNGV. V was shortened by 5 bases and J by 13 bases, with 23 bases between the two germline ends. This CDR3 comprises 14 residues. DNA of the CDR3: TGTGCCAGCAGCCCATGGGGGGGACAAATGCGTTTGTACTTC. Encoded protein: CASSPWGGQMRLYF.

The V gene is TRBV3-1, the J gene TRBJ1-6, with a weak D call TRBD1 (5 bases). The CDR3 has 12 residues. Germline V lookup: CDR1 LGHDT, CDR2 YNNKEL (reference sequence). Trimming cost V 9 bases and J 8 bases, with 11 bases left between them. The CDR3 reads CASGADDSPLHF. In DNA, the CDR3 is TGTGCCAGTGGGGCAGACGATTCACCCCTCCACTTT.

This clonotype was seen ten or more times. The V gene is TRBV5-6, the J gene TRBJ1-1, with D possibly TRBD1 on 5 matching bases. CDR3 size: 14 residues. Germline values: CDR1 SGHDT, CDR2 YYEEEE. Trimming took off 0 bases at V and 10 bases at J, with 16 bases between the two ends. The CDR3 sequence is CASSLAVWGRGAFF. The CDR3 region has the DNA TGTGCCAGCAGCTTGGCCGTCTGGGGAAGGGGAGCTTTCTTT.

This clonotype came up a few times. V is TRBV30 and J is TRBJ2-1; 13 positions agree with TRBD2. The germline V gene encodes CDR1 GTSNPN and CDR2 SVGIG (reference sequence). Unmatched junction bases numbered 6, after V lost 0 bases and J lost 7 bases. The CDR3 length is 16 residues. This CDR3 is CAWSVGLAGALNEQFF. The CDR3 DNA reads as TGTGCCTGGAGTGTAGGACTAGCGGGGGCCCTGAATGAGCAGTTCTTC. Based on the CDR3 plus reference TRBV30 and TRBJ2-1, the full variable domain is SQTIHQWPATLVQPVGSPLSLECTVEGTSNPNLYWYRQAAGRGLQLLFYSVGIGQISSEVPQNLSASRPQDRQFILSSKKLLLSDSGFYLCAWSVGLAGALNEQFFGPGTRLTVL.

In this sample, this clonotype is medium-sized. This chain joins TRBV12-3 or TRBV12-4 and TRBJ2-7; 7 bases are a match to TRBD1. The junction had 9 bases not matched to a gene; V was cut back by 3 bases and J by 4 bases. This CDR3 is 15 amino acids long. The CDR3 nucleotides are TGTGCCAGCAGTTTTCGGACAGGCCTACTATACGAGCAGTACTTC. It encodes CASSFRTGLLYEQYF.

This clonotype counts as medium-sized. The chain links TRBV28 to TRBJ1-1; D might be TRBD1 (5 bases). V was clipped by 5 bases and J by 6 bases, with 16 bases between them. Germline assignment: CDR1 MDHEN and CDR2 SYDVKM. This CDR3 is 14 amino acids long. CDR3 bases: TGTGCCAGCAGTGGGCGAAGGGGCCGCGCTGAAGCTTTCTTT. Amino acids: CASSGRRGRAEAFF.

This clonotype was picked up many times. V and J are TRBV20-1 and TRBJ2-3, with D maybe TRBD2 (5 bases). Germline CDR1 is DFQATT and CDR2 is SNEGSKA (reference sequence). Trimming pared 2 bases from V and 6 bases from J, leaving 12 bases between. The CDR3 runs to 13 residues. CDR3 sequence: CSARQRQTDTQYF. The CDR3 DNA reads TGCAGTGCTAGACAGCGGCAGACGGATACGCAGTATTTT.

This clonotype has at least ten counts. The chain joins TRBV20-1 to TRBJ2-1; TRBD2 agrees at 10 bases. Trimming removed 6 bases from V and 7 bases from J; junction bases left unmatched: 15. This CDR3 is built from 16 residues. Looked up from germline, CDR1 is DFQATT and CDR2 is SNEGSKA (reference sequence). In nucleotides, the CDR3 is TGCAGTGCGGGCGGGGCTAGCGGGAGAAGGGGGAATGAGCAGTTCTTC. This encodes CSAGGASGRRGNEQFF.

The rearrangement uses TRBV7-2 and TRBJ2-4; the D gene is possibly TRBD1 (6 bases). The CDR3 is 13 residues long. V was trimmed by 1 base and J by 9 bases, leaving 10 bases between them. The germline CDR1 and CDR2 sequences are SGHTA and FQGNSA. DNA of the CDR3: TGTGCCAGCAGCTTAGATCAGGGGCGCATTCAGTACTTC. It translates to CASSLDQGRIQYF.

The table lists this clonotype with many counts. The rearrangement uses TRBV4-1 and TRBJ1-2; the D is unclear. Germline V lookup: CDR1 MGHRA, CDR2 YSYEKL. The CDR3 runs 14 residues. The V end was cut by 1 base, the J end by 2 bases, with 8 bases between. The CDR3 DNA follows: TGCGCCAGCAGCCAAGCGGTTATCAACTATGGCTACACCTTC. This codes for CASSQAVINYGYTF.

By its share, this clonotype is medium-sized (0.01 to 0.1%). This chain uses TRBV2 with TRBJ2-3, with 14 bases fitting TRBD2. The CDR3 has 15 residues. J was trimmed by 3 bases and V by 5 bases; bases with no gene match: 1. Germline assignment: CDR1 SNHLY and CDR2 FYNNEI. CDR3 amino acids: CASSRTSGRTDTQYF. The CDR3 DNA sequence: TGTGCCAGCAGTAGGACTAGCGGGAGGACAGATACGCAGTATTTT.

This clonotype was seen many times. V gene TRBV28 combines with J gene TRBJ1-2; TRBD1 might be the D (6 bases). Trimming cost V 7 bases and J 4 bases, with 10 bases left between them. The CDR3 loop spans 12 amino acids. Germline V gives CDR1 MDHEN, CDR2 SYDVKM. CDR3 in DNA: TGTGCCAGCAACAGACAGGTCTATGGCTACACCTTC. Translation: CASNRQVYGYTF.

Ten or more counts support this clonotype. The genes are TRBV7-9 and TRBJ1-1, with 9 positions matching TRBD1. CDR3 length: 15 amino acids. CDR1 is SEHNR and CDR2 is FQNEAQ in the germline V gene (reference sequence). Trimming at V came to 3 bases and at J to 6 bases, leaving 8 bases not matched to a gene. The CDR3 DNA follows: TGTGCCAGCAGCTTCCGGACAGGGGACTTCGCTGAAGCTTTCTTT. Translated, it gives CASSFRTGDFAEAFF.

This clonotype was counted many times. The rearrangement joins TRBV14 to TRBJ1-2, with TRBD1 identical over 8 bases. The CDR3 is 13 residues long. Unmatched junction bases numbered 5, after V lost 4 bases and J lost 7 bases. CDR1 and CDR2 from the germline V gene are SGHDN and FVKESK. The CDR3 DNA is TGTGCCAGCAGCCGTGGACAGGGTGGTGGCTACACCTTC. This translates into CASSRGQGGGYTF.

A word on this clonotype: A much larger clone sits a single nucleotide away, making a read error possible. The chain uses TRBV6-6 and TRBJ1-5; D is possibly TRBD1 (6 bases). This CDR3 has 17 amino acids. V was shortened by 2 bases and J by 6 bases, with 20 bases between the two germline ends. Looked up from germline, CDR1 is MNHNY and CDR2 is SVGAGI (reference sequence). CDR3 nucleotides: TGTGCCAGCAGTTACCTAAAAAGGGGGTTGACGCGTCAGCCCCAGCATTTT. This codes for CASSYLKRGLTRQPQHF.